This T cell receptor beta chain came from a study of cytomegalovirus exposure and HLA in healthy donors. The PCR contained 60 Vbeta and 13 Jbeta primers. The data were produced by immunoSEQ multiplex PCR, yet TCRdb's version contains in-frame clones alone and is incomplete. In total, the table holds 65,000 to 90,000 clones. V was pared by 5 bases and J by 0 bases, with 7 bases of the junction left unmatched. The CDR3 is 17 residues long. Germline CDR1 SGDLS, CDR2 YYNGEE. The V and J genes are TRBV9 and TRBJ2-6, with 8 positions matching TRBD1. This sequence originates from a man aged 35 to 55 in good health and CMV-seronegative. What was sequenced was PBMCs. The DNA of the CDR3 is TGTGCCAGCAGTCCGGGACAGGTATTCTCTGGGGCCAACGTCCTGACTTTC. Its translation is CASSPGQVFSGANVLTF.